The 4 T cell receptor beta chains below all came from one sample that was sequenced in a study of cytomegalovirus exposure and HLA in healthy donors. The study ran its PCR with 60 Vbeta and 13 Jbeta primers. Here immunoSEQ multiplex PCR was the method, and the copy in TCRdb shows in-frame clones only, minus some. This table has 60,000 to 70,000 clones, roughly 78% appearing once. Sequencing was carried out using PBMCs. These receptors were obtained from a woman younger than 45 in good health and CMV-seronegative.

This clone came up a few times. This sequence joins TRBV6-5 and TRBJ1-4; 7 bases fit TRBD1. The CDR3 sequence is 14 residues long. CDR1 is MNHEY, CDR2 SVGAGI, per germline. V lost 2 bases, J lost 8 bases, and 5 bases stayed unmatched. The CDR3 nucleotides read TGTGCCAGCAGTTACCGGACAGGTCGAGAAAAACTGTTTTTT. It is translated as CASSYRTGREKLFF.

Remarks on this clone: Mismatch with germline at one junction end may stem from a read error. The chain combines TRBV7-7 with TRBJ2-5; D perhaps matches TRBD1 (5 bases). Germline V gene lookup returns CDR1 SSHAT and CDR2 FNYEAQ (reference sequence). The CDR3 runs 13 residues. Here the CDR3 DNA reads TGTGCTAGCAGCTCGGACATCCAAGAGACCCAGTACTTC. Protein product: CASSSDIQETQYF.

This clone was recorded only once. The J gene is TRBJ1-2, the V gene TRBV27, with D perhaps matching TRBD1 (6 bases). The germline V gene encodes CDR1 MNHEY and CDR2 SMNVEV (reference sequence). The CDR3 contains 20 residues. V was clipped by 2 bases and J by 3 bases, with 28 bases between them. CDR3 DNA: TGTGCCAGCAGTTTAAGGCCCGGGATGACAGGTTTTGATTTGGACTATGGCTACACCTTC. This gives the protein CASSLRPGMTGFDLDYGYTF.

This chain uses TRBV9 with TRBJ2-1, with unresolved D. V lost 4 bases, J lost 0 bases, and 11 bases lay in between. This CDR3 spans 15 amino acids. The germline gives CDR1 SGDLS, CDR2 YYNGEE. The DNA for the CDR3 is TGTGCCAGCAGCCCGGTTGCGGCCTCCTACAATGAGCAGTTCTTC. Translation gives CASSPVAASYNEQFF.